The T cell receptor beta chain under discussion was sequenced for a study of cytomegalovirus exposure and HLA in healthy donors. The ends lost 5 bases at V and 4 bases at J; junction bases unmatched: 4. The germline CDR1 and CDR2 sequences are SNHLY and FYNNEI. CDR3 length equals 15 residues. The PCR made use of 60 Vbeta and 13 Jbeta primers. Profiling relied on immunoSEQ multiplex PCR, and the TCRdb table lists in-frame clones only, not all of them. This sample yields about 160,000 clones, of which approximately 79% are seen a single time; 0.98% belongs to the top ten. The V call is TRBV2, the J call TRBJ2-2; 10 bases are a match to TRBD1. The sequenced sample consisted of PBMCs. This TCR was sampled from a woman in her forties or fifties in good health and CMV-seropositive. CDR3: CASSYRDRGTGELFF. Written as DNA, the CDR3 is TGTGCCAGCAGTTACCGGGACAGGGGCACCGGGGAGCTGTTTTTT.